This T cell receptor beta chain appears in the sequencing data of a study of T-cell memory formation after mild COVID-19. Looking at the study overall: The two donors had largely donor-specific TCR clusters.

V was cut by 4 bases and J by 5 bases, with 4 bases left in between. The CDR3 is made up of 11 amino acids. Notes on this clonotype: The antigen is not known.

Whole-study findings and limits: Cross-reactive memory appears to have joined, as suggested by some responding clones showing up in pre-infection memory.

TCRdb re-called the 5' RACE reads with MiXCR, one entry per CDR3 protein. The table lists a few hundred thousand distinct CDR3 sequences, roughly 21% of them singletons, with about 8.2% in the top ten. Sequencing used PBMCs or a T cell subset sorted from them (not recorded which). The clonotype originates from an adult woman who had mild COVID-19 (a few samples of this study predate the infection). Cell type and time point are not known. V usage is TRBV12-3 or TRBV12-4 and J usage is TRBJ2-3; the D is unclear. As DNA, the CDR3 is TGTGCCAGCAGTTATCGAGATACGCAGTATTTT. This sequence encodes CASSYRDTQYF.